One sample yielded the 13 T cell receptor beta chains listed below, sequenced in a study of T-cell reconstitution after alpha-beta-depleted transplantation in children. Preparation of the TCRbeta library was carried out with unique molecular identifiers. TCRdb re-analysed the PCR reads in MiXCR, keeping a single row per CDR3 protein. The sample has hundreds of thousands of distinct CDR3 sequences; approximately 10% are singletons. Sequencing used PBMCs, obtained before TCRalphabeta/CD19-depleted stem cell transplant. The source is a child in the first two years of life with acute myeloid leukemia, due to receive a stem cell transplant.

This clonotype was detected ten times or more. The chain is built from TRBV11-1 and TRBJ1-3; 10 bases align to TRBD1. CDR1 and CDR2 (germline): SGHAT, FQDESV (reference sequence). This CDR3 has 19 residues. Trimming at V came to 4 bases and at J to 0 bases, leaving 12 bases not matched to a gene. The CDR3 sequence: CASSSGQGSRNYSGNTIYF. DNA of the CDR3: TGTGCCAGCAGCTCGGGACAGGGGAGCCGAAACTACTCTGGAAACACCATATATTTT.

This clonotype has just a few counts. The chain is built from TRBV27 and TRBJ1-1, with 9 nucleotides matching TRBD1. This CDR3 has 15 residues. The V gene end was trimmed by 2 bases and the J gene end by 2 bases; junction bases not matched to a gene: 3. Germline V gives CDR1 MNHEY, CDR2 SMNVEV (reference sequence). CDR3 DNA sequence: TGTGCCAGCAGTTTAAGGGACAGGGCCAACACTGAAGCTTTCTTT. Protein: CASSLRDRANTEAFF.

This clonotype was detected many times. The chain combines TRBV6-4 with TRBJ2-1; D gene uncertain. Germline CDR1 MRHNA, CDR2 SNTAGT. Trimming pared 3 bases from V and 6 bases from J, leaving 9 bases between. The CDR3 consists of 13 residues. CDR3 loop: CASSEFPSNEQFF. CDR3 nucleotide sequence: TGTGCCAGCAGTGAATTCCCGAGCAATGAGCAGTTCTTC.

This clonotype appeared many times. This sequence joins TRBV20-1 and TRBJ1-1; TRBD1 matches at 7 bases. The trim removed 0 bases at V and 7 bases at J, leaving 2 bases unmatched. CDR3 length: 12 residues. In germline, CDR1 is DFQATT, CDR2 SNEGSKA (reference sequence). The CDR3 bases are TGCAGTGCTAGAGACCGGGACAGTGAAGCTTTCTTT. Its protein product is CSARDRDSEAFF.

The chain is built from TRBV25-1 and TRBJ2-6; TRBD2 is a possible D gene (5 bases). This CDR3 spans 18 amino acids. Per the germline V gene, CDR1 is MGHDK and CDR2 is SYGVNS. V lost 1 base, J lost 0 bases, and 13 bases lay in between. Here the CDR3 DNA reads TGTGCCAGCAGTGAATGGAGCGGCGACAACTCTGGGGCCAACGTCCTGACTTTC. Amino acid sequence: CASSEWSGDNSGANVLTF. The full variable domain, in which reference TRBV25-1 and TRBJ2-6 provide the parts outside the CDR3, is EADIYQTPRYLVIGTGKKITLECSQTMGHDKMYWYQQDPGMELHLIHYSYGVNSTEKGDLSSESTVSRIRTEHFPLTLESARPSHTSQYLCASSEWSGDNSGANVLTFGAGSRLTVL.

Many counts were recorded for this clonotype. The chain couples TRBV10-3 to TRBJ2-2; TRBD2 is a possible D gene (7 bases). The CDR3 has 14 amino acids. V was cut by 8 bases and J by 2 bases, with 12 bases left in between. The germline gives CDR1 ENHRY, CDR2 SYGVKD. CDR3 in amino acids: CAIRGAGNTGELFF. In DNA form, the CDR3 reads TGTGCCATCCGGGGGGCCGGAAACACCGGGGAGCTGTTTTTT.

Only a few counts were recorded for this clonotype. The CDR3 region has the DNA TGTGCCAGCTCACCACCGGCCAGGCCTAACTATGGCTACACCTTC. This sequence encodes CASSPPARPNYGYTF. This sequence joins TRBV18 and TRBJ1-2; D is undetermined. CDR1 KGHSH and CDR2 LQKENI come from the germline V gene. V was trimmed by 0 bases and J by 0 bases, leaving 8 bases between them. The CDR3 covers 15 residues.

This clonotype came up many times. The chain links TRBV12-3 or TRBV12-4 to TRBJ1-5, with no clear D. Trimming stripped 3 bases from V and 5 bases from J, with 14 bases between. This CDR3 is built from 15 residues. In DNA, the CDR3 is TGTGCCAGCAGTTTGGTTGCGGGGTATTATCAGCCCCAGCATTTT. It translates to CASSLVAGYYQPQHF.

This clonotype appeared many times. The V call is TRBV18, the J call TRBJ2-1, with D tentatively TRBD2 (5 bases). CDR1 KGHSH and CDR2 LQKENI come from the germline V gene. This CDR3 contains 16 residues. The V and J ends lost 0 bases and 2 bases respectively, with 11 bases between them. The DNA of the CDR3 is TGTGCCAGCTCACCACCCAACGGAGGCCCCTACAATGAGCAGTTCTTC. Amino acids: CASSPPNGGPYNEQFF.

This clonotype was observed many times. This chain connects TRBV6-5 to TRBJ2-3, with D perhaps TRBD1 (5 bases). Trimming took off 2 bases at V and 4 bases at J, with 7 bases between the two ends. CDR3 length: 13 amino acids. Germline values: CDR1 MNHEY, CDR2 SVGAGI. Here the CDR3 DNA reads TGTGCCAGCAGTTACAGGGGTGCAGATACGCAGTATTTT. Amino acid sequence: CASSYRGADTQYF.

This clonotype was seen repeatedly, ten times or more. This chain's CDR3 is CASSLGPLLEGQVSYGYTF. CDR3 in DNA: TGTGCCAGCAGCTTGGGGCCCCTCCTAGAAGGGCAAGTAAGCTATGGCTACACCTTC. This rearrangement joins TRBV7-3 to TRBJ1-2; TRBD1 might be the D (5 bases). CDR1 and CDR2 from the germline V gene are SGHTA and FQGTGA. The CDR3 runs 19 residues. V was shortened by 3 bases and J by 4 bases, with 27 bases between the two germline ends. Variable domain in full (rest from reference TRBV7-3 and TRBJ1-2): GAGVSQTPSNKVTEKGKYVELRCDPISGHTALYWYRQSLGQGPEFLIYFQGTGAADDSGLPNDRFFAVRPEGSVSTLKIQRTERGDSAVYLCASSLGPLLEGQVSYGYTFGSGTRLTVV.

In its sample, this clonotype was seen many times. V is TRBV12-3 or TRBV12-4 and J is TRBJ2-7; D is perhaps TRBD1 or TRBD2 (5 bases each). Deletions cut 8 bases from V and 5 bases from J, with 10 bases between. The CDR3 has 11 amino acids. The CDR3 region is CASCRGDEQYF. The DNA of the CDR3 is TGTGCCAGCTGTAGAGGGGACGAGCAGTACTTC.

On this clonotype: A much larger clone differs from this one at a single base, so this may be a read error. The genes are TRBV9 and TRBJ2-2, with D perhaps matching TRBD1 (6 bases). CDR1 and CDR2 (germline): SGDLS, YYNGEE. This CDR3 has 16 residues. As DNA, the CDR3 is TGTGCCAGCAGCGTAGCCCCAGGGGTCCCCACCGGGGATCTGTTTTTT. It specifies CASSVAPGVPTGDLFF. The whole variable domain, filled in from reference TRBV9 and TRBJ2-2, reads DSGVTQTPKHLITATGQRVTLRCSPRSGDLSVYWYQQSLDQGLQFLIQYYNGEERAKGNILERFSAQQFPDLHSELNLSSLELGDSALYFCASSVAPGVPTGDLFFGEGSRLTVL.